The clone carrying this T cell receptor (beta chain) was seen many times. The antigen remains unidentified. Among the patients, aged 18 to 65, hyperthyroidism was newly diagnosed and had lasted under 2 months. The data were obtained in a study of T cells in Graves' hyperthyroidism and ophthalmopathy. Notes on the study in general: Before onset, ophthalmopathy was predicted by the model a median approximately 6.7 months earlier.

Germline loops: CDR1 MDHEN, CDR2 SYDVKM. V was trimmed by 5 bases and J by 3 bases, leaving 11 bases between them. CDR3 length: 13 residues. RNA transcripts served as the template for amplifying TCR beta CDR3 regions. With the HTBI primer set, the TCR CDR3 went through a first round of RT-PCR. TCRdb re-analysed the multiplex PCR reads in MiXCR, keeping a single row per CDR3 protein. The data hold under 400,000 distinct CDR3 sequences, with over 15% observed a single time. V and J are TRBV28 and TRBJ2-7; possible D gene TRBD2, 6 bases. This sequence originates from a man between 25 and 39 years old with Graves' hyperthyroidism. The sample comprised blood. CDR3 nucleotide sequence: TGTGCCAGCAGTGCGGAGGGGTTCTACGAGCAGTACTTC. This sequence encodes CASSAEGFYEQYF.